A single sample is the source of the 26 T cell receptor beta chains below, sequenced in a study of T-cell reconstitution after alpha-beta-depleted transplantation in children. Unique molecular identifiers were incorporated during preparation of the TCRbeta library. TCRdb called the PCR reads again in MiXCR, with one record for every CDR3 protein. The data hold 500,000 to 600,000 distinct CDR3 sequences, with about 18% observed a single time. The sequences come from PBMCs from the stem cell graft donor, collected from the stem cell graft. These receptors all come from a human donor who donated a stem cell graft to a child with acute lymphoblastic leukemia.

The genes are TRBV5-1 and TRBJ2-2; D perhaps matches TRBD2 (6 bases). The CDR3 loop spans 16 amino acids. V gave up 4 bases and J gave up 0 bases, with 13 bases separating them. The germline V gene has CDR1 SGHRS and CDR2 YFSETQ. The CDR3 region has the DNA TGCGCCAGCAGCCCGGGACTTTCAACGAACACCGGGGAGCTGTTTTTT. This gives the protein CASSPGLSTNTGELFF.

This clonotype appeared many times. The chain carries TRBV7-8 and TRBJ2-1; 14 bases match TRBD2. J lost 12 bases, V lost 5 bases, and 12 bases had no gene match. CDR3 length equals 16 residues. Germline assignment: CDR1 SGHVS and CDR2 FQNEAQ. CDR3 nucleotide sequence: TGTGCCAGCAGCCAACCTTCGGGACTAGCGGGAGTGGGGCAGTTCTTC. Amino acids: CASSQPSGLAGVGQFF. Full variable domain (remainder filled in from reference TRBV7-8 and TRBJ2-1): GAGVSQSPRYKVAKRGQDVALRCDPISGHVSLFWYQQALGQGPEFLTYFQNEAQLDKSGLPSDRFFAERPEGSVSTLKIQRTQQEDSAVYLCASSQPSGLAGVGQFFGPGTRLTVL.

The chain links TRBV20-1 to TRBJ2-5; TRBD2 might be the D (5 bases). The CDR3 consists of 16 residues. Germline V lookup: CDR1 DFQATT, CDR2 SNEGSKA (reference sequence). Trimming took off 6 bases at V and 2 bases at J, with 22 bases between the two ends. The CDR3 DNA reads TGCAGTGCGCCCCGCACGGGCGGGCGTCTACAAGAGACCCAGTACTTC. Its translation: CSAPRTGGRLQETQYF.

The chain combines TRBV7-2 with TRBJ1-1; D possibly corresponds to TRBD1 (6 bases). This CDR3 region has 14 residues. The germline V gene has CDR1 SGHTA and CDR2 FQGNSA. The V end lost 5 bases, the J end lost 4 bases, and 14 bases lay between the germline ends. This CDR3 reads CASSLLGASTEAFF. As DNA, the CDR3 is TGTGCCAGCAGCCTGCTGGGGGCTAGCACTGAAGCTTTCTTT.

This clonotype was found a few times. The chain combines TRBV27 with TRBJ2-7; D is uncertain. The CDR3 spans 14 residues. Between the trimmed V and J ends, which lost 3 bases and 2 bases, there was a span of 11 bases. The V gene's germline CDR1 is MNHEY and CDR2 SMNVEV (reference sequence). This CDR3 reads CASSLNPIAYEQYF. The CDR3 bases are TGTGCCAGCAGTTTGAACCCCATTGCCTACGAGCAGTACTTC.

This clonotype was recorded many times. The CDR3 sequence is CASSHGTGNEKLFF. Here the CDR3 DNA reads TGCGCCAGCAGCCACGGGACAGGGAATGAAAAACTGTTTTTT. This chain links TRBV5-1 with TRBJ1-4; the match to TRBD1 covers 9 bases. In germline, CDR1 is SGHRS, CDR2 YFSETQ. CDR3 length: 14 amino acids. Trimming removed 4 bases from V and 5 bases from J; junction bases left unmatched: 3.

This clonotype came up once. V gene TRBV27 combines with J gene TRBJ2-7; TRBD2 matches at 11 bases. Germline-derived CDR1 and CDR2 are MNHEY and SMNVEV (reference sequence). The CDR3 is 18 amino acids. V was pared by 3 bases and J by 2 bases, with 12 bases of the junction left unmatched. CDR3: CASSFRVSGRARPYEQYF. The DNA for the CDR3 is TGTGCCAGCAGTTTTCGGGTTAGCGGGAGGGCCAGACCCTACGAGCAGTACTTC.

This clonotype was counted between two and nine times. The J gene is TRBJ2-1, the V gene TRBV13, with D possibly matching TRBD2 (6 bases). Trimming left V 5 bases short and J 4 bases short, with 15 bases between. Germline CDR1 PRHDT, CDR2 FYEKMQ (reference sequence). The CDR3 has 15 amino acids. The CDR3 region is CASSPEAGKYNEQFF. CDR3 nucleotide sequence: TGTGCCAGCAGCCCAGAGGCGGGAAAATACAATGAGCAGTTCTTC.

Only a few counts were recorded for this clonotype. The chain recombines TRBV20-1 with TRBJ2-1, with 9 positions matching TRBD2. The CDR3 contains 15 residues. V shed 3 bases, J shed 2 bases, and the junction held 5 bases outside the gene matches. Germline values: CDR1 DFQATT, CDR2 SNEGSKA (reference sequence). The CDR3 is CSASLPSGAYNEQFF. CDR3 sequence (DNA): TGCAGTGCTAGTCTTCCTAGCGGGGCCTACAATGAGCAGTTCTTC.

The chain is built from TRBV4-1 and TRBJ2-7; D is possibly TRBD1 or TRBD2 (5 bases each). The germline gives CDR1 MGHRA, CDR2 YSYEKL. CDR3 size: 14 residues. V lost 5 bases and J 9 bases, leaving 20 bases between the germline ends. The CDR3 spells CASSWWGTKDAQYF. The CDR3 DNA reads TGCGCCAGCAGCTGGTGGGGGACGAAGGATGCGCAGTACTTC.

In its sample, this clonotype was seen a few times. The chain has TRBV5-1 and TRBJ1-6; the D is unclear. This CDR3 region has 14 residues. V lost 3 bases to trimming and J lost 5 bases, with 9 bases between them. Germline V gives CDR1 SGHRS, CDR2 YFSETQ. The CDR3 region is CASSSTGHNSPLHF. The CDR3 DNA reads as TGCGCCAGCAGCTCCACGGGCCATAATTCACCCCTCCACTTT. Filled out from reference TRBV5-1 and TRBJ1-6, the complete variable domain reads KAGVTQTPRYLIKTRGQQVTLSCSPISGHRSVSWYQQTPGQGLQFLFEYFSETQRNKGNFPGRFSGRQFSNSRSEMNVSTLELGDSALYLCASSSTGHNSPLHFGNGTRLTVT.

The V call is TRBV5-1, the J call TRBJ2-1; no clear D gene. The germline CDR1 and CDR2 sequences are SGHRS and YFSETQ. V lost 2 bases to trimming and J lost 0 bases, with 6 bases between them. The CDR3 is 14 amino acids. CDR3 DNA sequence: TGCGCCAGCAGCTTAAGTAACTCCTACAATGAGCAGTTCTTC. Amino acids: CASSLSNSYNEQFF.

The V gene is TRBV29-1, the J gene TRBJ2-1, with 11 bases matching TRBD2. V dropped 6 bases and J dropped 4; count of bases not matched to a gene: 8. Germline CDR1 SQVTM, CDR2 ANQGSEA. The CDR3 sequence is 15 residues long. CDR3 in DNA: TGCAGCGTCGCGTCCGGGACTAGCGGATACAATGAGCAGTTCTTC. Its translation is CSVASGTSGYNEQFF.

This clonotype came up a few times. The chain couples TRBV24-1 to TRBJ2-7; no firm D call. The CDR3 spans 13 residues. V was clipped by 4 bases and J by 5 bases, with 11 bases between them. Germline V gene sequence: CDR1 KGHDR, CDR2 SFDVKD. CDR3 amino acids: CATSERWSNEQYF. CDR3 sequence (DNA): TGTGCCACCAGTGAGCGCTGGAGTAACGAGCAGTACTTC.

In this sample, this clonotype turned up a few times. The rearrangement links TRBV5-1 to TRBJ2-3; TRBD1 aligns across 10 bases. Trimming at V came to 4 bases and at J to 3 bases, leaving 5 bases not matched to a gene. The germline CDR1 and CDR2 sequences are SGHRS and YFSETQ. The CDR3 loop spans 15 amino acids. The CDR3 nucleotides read TGCGCCAGCAGCAGGGACAGGGGAACGACAGATACGCAGTATTTT. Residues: CASSRDRGTTDTQYF.

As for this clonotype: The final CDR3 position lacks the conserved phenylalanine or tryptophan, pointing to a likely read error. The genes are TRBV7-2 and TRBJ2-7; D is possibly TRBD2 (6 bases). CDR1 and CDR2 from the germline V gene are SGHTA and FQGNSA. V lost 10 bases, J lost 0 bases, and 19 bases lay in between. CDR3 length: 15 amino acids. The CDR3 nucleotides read TGTGCCACCCCAGGACCGGGAGTAAGCTCCTACGAGCAGTACTAC. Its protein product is CATPGPGVSSYEQYY.

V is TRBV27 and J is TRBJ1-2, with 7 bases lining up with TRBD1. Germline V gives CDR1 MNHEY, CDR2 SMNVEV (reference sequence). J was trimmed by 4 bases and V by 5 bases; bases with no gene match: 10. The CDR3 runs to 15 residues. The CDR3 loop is CASSPPATGTYGYTF. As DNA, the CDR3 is TGTGCCAGCAGTCCCCCGGCGACAGGGACCTATGGCTACACCTTC.

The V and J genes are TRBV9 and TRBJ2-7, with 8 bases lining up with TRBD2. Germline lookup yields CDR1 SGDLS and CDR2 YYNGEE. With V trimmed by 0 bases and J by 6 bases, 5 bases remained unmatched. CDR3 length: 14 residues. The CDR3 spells CASSVAGGPFEQYF. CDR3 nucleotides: TGTGCCAGCAGCGTAGCGGGAGGGCCTTTCGAGCAGTACTTC.

The CDR3 DNA reads as TGTGCCAGCAGTTACTTCCCCGGGACTAGCGGGGAAAATGAGCAGTTCTTC. Translating gives CASSYFPGTSGENEQFF. The genes are TRBV6-5 and TRBJ2-1; 13 positions match TRBD2. The CDR3 spans 17 residues. The V gene's germline CDR1 is MNHEY and CDR2 SVGAGI. The junction had 7 bases not matched to a gene; V was cut back by 1 base and J by 7 bases.

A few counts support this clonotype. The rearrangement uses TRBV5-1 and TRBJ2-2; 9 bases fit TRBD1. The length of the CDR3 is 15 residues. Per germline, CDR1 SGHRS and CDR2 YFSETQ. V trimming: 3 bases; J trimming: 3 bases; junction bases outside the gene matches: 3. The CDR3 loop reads CASSSNRGHTGELFF. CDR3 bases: TGCGCCAGCAGCTCCAACAGGGGGCACACCGGGGAGCTGTTTTTT.

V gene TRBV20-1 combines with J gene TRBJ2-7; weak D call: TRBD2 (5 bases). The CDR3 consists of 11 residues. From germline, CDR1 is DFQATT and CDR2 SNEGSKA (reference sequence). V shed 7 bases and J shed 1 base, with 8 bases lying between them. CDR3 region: CSVTGSYEQYF. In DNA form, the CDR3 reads TGCAGTGTAACGGGATCCTACGAGCAGTACTTC.

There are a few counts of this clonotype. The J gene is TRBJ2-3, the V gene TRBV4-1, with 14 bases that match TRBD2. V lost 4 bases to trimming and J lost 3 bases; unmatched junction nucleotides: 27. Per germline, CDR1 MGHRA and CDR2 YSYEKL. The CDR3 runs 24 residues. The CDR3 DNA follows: TGCGCCAGCAGCCTACCAGAAGGGGGTCCGGGACTAGCGGGAGCAACGTCTTGGACAGATACGCAGTATTTT. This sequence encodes CASSLPEGGPGLAGATSWTDTQYF.

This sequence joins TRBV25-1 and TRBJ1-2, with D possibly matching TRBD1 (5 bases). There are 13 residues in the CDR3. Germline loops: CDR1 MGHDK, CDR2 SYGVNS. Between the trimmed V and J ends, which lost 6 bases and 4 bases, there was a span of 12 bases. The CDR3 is CASRTDTGYGYTF. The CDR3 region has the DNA TGTGCCAGCAGGACAGACACCGGCTATGGCTACACCTTC.

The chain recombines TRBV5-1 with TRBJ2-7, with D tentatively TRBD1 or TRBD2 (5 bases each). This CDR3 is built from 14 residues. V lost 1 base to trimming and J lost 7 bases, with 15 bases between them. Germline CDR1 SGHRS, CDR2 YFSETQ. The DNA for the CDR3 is TGCGCCAGCAGCTTGCGGCAGGGAGTTCGGGAGCAGTACTTC. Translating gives CASSLRQGVREQYF.

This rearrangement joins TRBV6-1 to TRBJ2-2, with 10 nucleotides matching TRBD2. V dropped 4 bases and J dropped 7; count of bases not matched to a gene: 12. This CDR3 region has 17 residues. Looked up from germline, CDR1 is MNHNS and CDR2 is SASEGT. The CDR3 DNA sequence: TGTGCCAGCAGTGGCAGCGGGAGGGTAGGTGGTCGCGGGGAGCTGTTTTTT. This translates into CASSGSGRVGGRGELFF.

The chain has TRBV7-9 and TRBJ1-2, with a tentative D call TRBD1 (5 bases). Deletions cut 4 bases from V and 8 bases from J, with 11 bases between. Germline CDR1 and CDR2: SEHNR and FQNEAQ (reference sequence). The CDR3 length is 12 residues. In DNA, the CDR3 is TGTGCCAGCAGCTCGCAACAGGAAGGCTACACCTTC. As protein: CASSSQQEGYTF.